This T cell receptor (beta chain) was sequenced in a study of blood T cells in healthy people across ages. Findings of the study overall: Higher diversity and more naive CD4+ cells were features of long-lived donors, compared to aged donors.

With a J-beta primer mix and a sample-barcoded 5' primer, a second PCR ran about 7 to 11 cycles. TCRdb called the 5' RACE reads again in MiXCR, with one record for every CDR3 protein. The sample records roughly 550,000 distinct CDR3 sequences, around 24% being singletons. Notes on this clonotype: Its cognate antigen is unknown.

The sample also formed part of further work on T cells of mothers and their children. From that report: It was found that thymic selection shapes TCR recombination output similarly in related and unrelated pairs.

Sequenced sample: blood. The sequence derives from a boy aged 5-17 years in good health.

The CDR3 reads CASSVAPAGAEETQYF. The CDR3, as DNA: TGTGCCAGCAGCGTAGCTCCAGCGGGAGCTGAGGAGACCCAGTACTTC. The rearrangement links TRBV9 to TRBJ2-5; 8 bases line up with TRBD2. J lost 5 bases, V lost 0 bases, and 9 bases had no gene match. Looked up from germline, CDR1 is SGDLS and CDR2 is YYNGEE. CDR3 length: 16 residues.